Listed below are T cell receptor beta chains from one sample, sequenced in a study of blood T cell repertoires in COVID-19. Method: immunoSEQ multiplex PCR; TCRdb's copy keeps in-frame clones and lacks some. The sample contains approximately 140,000 clones, roughly 80% of which appear only once. Input material: peripheral blood. Receptor source: a man aged 60 to 69 with acute or convalescent COVID-19. The CDR3 runs from the conserved cysteine through the conserved F or W. A D gene is named only where the DNA matches it firmly. Clone size, where shown, is once, few, many, or a class for clones that have expanded.

j_call,d_call,clone_size,v_call,cdr3_aa,cdr3_nt
TRBJ1-1,TRBD1,-,TRBV7-6,CASSRGGQGSTEAFF,TGTGCCAGCAGCCGGGGGGGACAGGGGAGCACTGAAGCTTTCTTT
TRBJ1-2,TRBD1,-,TRBV29-1,CSAPVQGVEGYTF,TGCAGCGCCCCAGTACAGGGGGTTGAGGGCTACACCTTC
TRBJ2-6,TRBD1,-,TRBV7-3,CASSVVGTASSGANVLTF,TGTGCCAGCAGCGTCGTGGGGACAGCAAGCTCTGGGGCCAACGTCCTGACTTTC
TRBJ2-5,TRBD1,once,TRBV5-6,CASSNGQGGLGTQYF,TGTGCCAGCAGTAACGGACAGGGCGGGTTGGGGACCCAGTACTTC
TRBJ2-3,-,-,TRBV4-1,CASSQGGYSADTQYF,TGCGCCAGCAGCCAAGGTGGCTATAGCGCAGATACGCAGTATTTT
TRBJ2-1,TRBD1,-,TRBV7-9,CASSLGTGVGNEQFF,TGTGCCAGCAGCCTAGGGACAGGGGTGGGAAATGAGCAGTTCTTC
TRBJ2-7,-,-,TRBV12-1,CASSDWRELSYEQYF,TGTGCCAGCAGCGATTGGCGGGAACTCTCCTACGAGCAGTACTTC
TRBJ2-2,TRBD2,-,TRBV5-4,CASSVRGAGLGGELFF,TGTGCCAGCAGCGTGCGTGGAGCGGGACTCGGCGGGGAGCTGTTTTTT
TRBJ1-2,-,-,TRBV28,CASSPTPRETYGYTF,TGTGCCAGCAGTCCCACCCCGAGGGAGACCTATGGCTACACCTTC
TRBJ2-3,TRBD1,-,TRBV29-1,CSVRATGGLRDTQYF,TGCAGCGTGAGGGCGACAGGGGGGCTCCGCGATACGCAGTATTTT
TRBJ1-6,-,-,TRBV19,CASSIQAGSSYNSPLHF,TGTGCCAGTAGTATACAGGCTGGGAGCTCCTATAATTCACCCCTCCACTTT
TRBJ2-7,TRBD1,-,TRBV27,CASSLSPKTGTGGSYEQYF,TGTGCCAGCAGTTTATCGCCTAAAACCGGGACAGGGGGCAGCTACGAGCAGTACTTC
TRBJ2-1,TRBD2,many,TRBV30,CAWSGQGLAGGYNEQFF,TGTGCCTGGAGTGGACAGGGACTAGCGGGAGGTTACAATGAGCAGTTCTTC
TRBJ2-2,TRBD2,medium-sized,TRBV30,CAWRGLAGAHTGELFF,TGTGCCTGGAGGGGACTAGCGGGCGCCCACACCGGGGAGCTGTTTTTT
TRBJ1-5,-,-,TRBV5-6,CASSTRRGAAGQPQHF,TGTGCCAGCAGCACCCGACGGGGGGCGGCGGGTCAGCCCCAGCATTTT
TRBJ2-2,TRBD2,-,TRBV2,CASRAGAGELFF,TGTGCCAGCAGAGCGGGGGCCGGGGAGCTGTTTTTT
TRBJ2-5,TRBD1,-,TRBV7-9,CASSISGTGSETQYF,TGTGCCAGCAGCATCTCCGGGACAGGGAGTGAGACCCAGTACTTC
TRBJ2-3,TRBD2,-,TRBV15,CATSREIVLADSTDTQYF,TGTGCCACCAGCAGAGAAATAGTACTAGCGGATAGCACAGATACGCAGTATTTT
TRBJ2-7,TRBD2,-,TRBV19,CASSSQGGGTLSYEQYF,TGTGCCAGTAGTTCGCAAGGCGGGGGGACCCTCTCCTACGAGCAGTACTTC
TRBJ2-3,-,-,TRBV3-1/TRBV3-2,CASSHAKSPTDTQYF,TGTGCCAGCAGCCATGCGAAAAGCCCCACAGATACGCAGTATTTT
TRBJ2-3,TRBD2,-,TRBV13,CASSSNSGRLRTDTQYF,TGTGCCAGCAGCTCGAATAGCGGGAGGCTCCGCACAGATACGCAGTATTTT
TRBJ1-2,-,-,TRBV19,CASSTTLGGVYGYTF,TGTGCCAGTAGTACGACGCTCGGGGGGGTCTATGGCTACACCTTC
TRBJ2-7,TRBD1,few,TRBV19,CASSSGTGLYEQYF,TGTGCCAGTAGTTCCGGGACAGGGCTCTACGAGCAGTACTTC
TRBJ2-4,-,many,TRBV5-6,CASSFIQGDKNIQYF,TGTGCCAGCAGCTTTATACAGGGTGACAAAAACATTCAGTACTTC
TRBJ1-5,-,once,TRBV19,CASSGQGGRRDQPQHF,TGTGCCAGTAGTGGGCAGGGTGGAAGGAGAGATCAGCCCCAGCATTTT
TRBJ1-6,-,once,TRBV5-1,CASSYGPGDNSPLHF,TGCGCCAGCAGCTACGGCCCCGGGGATAATTCACCCCTCCACTTT
TRBJ1-6,TRBD1,-,TRBV6-5,CASRQGSSYNSPLHF,TGTGCCAGCAGACAGGGGAGCTCCTATAATTCACCCCTCCACTTT